This T cell receptor (beta chain) was observed in a study of cytomegalovirus exposure and HLA in healthy donors listed by TCRdb under 2017. Regarding the study in general: An earlier analysis of 587 of the donors reported approximately 280 Gb of sequence data and 95 million to 120 million unique TCR beta sequences obtained from roughly 180 million T cells. The study aimed to test whether signatures of past pathogen exposure could be identified by cataloging public T cell receptors. A later genetic analysis took genome-wide SNP genotypes for 398 of the 666 donors and used that subset as a discovery cohort. The later analysis used no new phenotypic data to find candidate immune exposures, relying instead on TCR beta sequences and their occurrence across donors. Typing coverage differed by locus: A, B, C, DRB1 and DQB1 were typed in about 629-640 donors, DQA1 in about 510, DPA1 in some 610, and DPB1 in around 490. Roughly 300 gigabases of sequencing data and around 85 million unique TCR sequences made up an early release that covered 500 to 650 HLA-typed donors. Because of strong linkage in the cohort, roughly five DR-DQ haplotypes were treated as single units for association and clustering. Of the 300 to 450 genotyped donors, over 65% fell in the genetic ancestry cluster associated with self-reported Caucasian donors. To study patterns of TCR occurrence, a later analysis re-analyzed previously published TCR beta repertoires from 500 to 850 donors and added high-resolution HLA genotyping. HLA typing covered class I and class II loci at four-digit resolution. Among a few hundred genotyped donors of the cohort, an average of about 240,000 unique TCR beta nucleotide sequences were sequenced per donor, roughly 20% of them non-productive. Donor age, sex, ethnicity and CMV serostatus were collected together with the repertoire data. The T cell repertoires of 666 subjects were profiled by immunosequencing and related to cytomegalovirus serostatus. To predict cytomegalovirus infection status, the study brought together high-throughput TCR immunosequencing, statistical association of individual TCRs with disease status, and machine learning. In addition to the first cohort of roughly 670 subjects, a separate validation cohort of approximately 130 different subjects was used. Every discovery cohort repertoire had been produced on one sequencing platform. An earlier analysis of 587 of the donors used high-throughput TCR beta sequencing to judge whether each TCR beta V gene segment behaved as functional or pseudogenic.

Sequences SGHVS (CDR1) and FQNEAQ (CDR2) are obtained from the germline V gene. From cysteine to phenylalanine, the CDR3 is 11 amino acids long. The DNA shown is the 33-base CDR3, in frame from base 1. Receptors were amplified or captured by the immunoSEQ multiplex PCR assay. For the multiplex PCR, a mixture combining 60 forward primers for TCR Vbeta segments and 13 reverse primers for TCR Jbeta segments was used. The CDR3 region of rearranged TCR beta genes was amplified from genomic DNA by a multiplex PCR assay. On the Illumina HiSeq System, the amplified TCR beta libraries were sequenced as 87-base-pair reads. In the source study's methods: Across the roughly 600 repertoires, a later analysis counted 80 million or so unique TCR beta chains, some 11 million of which were shared by at least two donors. A nearest-neighbor algorithm error-corrected the raw reads and collapsed the reads into unique sequences, merging closely related sequences to remove PCR and sequencing errors. V, D and J gene segments were assigned by aligning CDR3 sequences to IMGT reference sequences. Each retained sequence needed at least a six-nucleotide match to both a V gene segment and a J gene segment. A rearrangement counted as productive if the CDR3 had no stop codons and remained in frame with V and J, and every other rearrangement counted as non-productive. CDR3 was defined according to IMGT convention as the region running from the second conserved V-encoded cysteine to the conserved J-encoded phenylalanine. Sequences without an unambiguous match to a single V gene segment were excluded from the earlier analysis of several hundred of the donors. In an earlier analysis of a few hundred of the donors, V segments were called functional above 56.7% productive rearrangements and were called segregating when the between-donor standard deviation exceeded 5%. A statistical classification framework was built for diagnosing cytomegalovirus status from the catalog of TCR beta chain sequences. In a later analysis, V and J genes were assigned by comparing TCR nucleotide sequences against IMGT/GENE-DB human TR gene sequences. Using the TCRdist pipeline, a later analysis assigned CDR3 sequences along with most-parsimonious VDJ recombination scenarios. In a later analysis, each TCR beta chain was defined by its CDR3 amino acid sequence together with its V-gene family, and reads without a unique V-gene family were excluded. To address suspected cross-contamination and a sequencing artifact, a later analysis removed a few hundred highly shared, low-generation-probability nucleotide sequences. For each public chain, a later analysis derived a clonal expansion index from normalized ranks of inferred template counts within each repertoire. A later analysis computed generation probabilities with a VDJ recombination model fitted to out-of-frame rearrangements, and checked the results against IGoR. A later analysis scored TCR-TCR, TCR-HLA and TCR-CMV co-occurrence with hypergeometric tests, applying a repertoire-size bias correction to TCR pairs. A later analysis estimated false discovery rates by permuting HLA or CMV assignments 20 times. A later analysis grouped co-occurring TCRs with DBSCAN, adding TCRdist sequence similarity when clustering within HLA-allele-positive subsets. Repertoires with fewer than 30,000 or more than 120,000 public chains were left out of co-occurrence clustering, as were five repertoires with anomalous nucleotide sharing. TCRdb carries this immuneACCESS record with in-frame sequences only. Its versions omit some clonotypes, under half of them owing to an unresolved V gene in the studies checked, with the rest unexplained. V and J calls and clone size come straight from that table; D and trimming were deduced from the DNA. The sample has tens of thousands of clones on record, roughly 80% of them singletons. The top ten hold over 2.5% of the sample.

The cohort consisted of 600 to 700 healthy bone marrow donors. At the time of sampling, every cohort member was nominally healthy, though immune exposures that went unrecorded were likely present. The donor tested CMV seronegative, placing the donor among the 352 seronegative members of the cohort. Every donor gave a peripheral blood sample, and the peripheral blood mononuclear cells from that sample were used for TCR beta sequencing. Genomic DNA was extracted from the blood cell samples with the Qiagen DNeasy Blood Extraction Kit. Summary of the overall study and its limitations: Because counts were too low, around 18 rarely observed V segments, including chromosome 9 orphons, were left out of the earlier analysis of 587 of the donors. According to a later genetic analysis, donors in an Asian-associated ancestry cluster had fewer N-insertions in productive TCRs than the roughly 700-donor mean. In the study, about 150 TCR beta chains were listed as associated with cytomegalovirus. A later analysis found that most CMV-associated TCR beta chains appeared HLA-restricted, with HLA associations seemingly driven largely by CMV exposure. In a later genetic analysis, a missense DCLRE1C variant was associated with V-gene and J-gene trimming of TCR beta chains, and the association was replicated in an independent cohort. In vitro tests confirmed that a few of the cytomegalovirus-associated TCR beta chains recognize cytomegalovirus antigens. A cluster of highly shared sequence variants was judged likely to represent a technical artifact of the sequencing pipeline. Broadly in line with IMGT annotations, most TCR beta V segments showed up in productive rearrangements about 90% or about 30% of the time in an earlier analysis of several hundred of the donors. Immune exposure information for the cohort was limited to CMV serostatus. Because the 87-base-pair reads could not distinguish some IMGT-functional V segments, including TRBV6-2 and TRBV6-3, those segments were excluded. Roughly uniform sequencing depth across donors was assumed in presence/absence analyses, although this assumption may not hold. Compared with equally common non-associated chains, HLA-associated TCR beta chains in a later analysis were more clonally expanded and had lower generation probabilities. When HLA alleles, especially DR and DQ, strongly co-occurred, attributing TCR associations to individual alleles was difficult. Correlated functional status among segregating V segments might be attributable to linkage disequilibrium, but an unknown experimental factor could not be ruled out. The cohort was sequenced for TCR beta chains only, and without alpha or paired-chain data the features that could be detected were limited. At a false discovery rate of 0.05, a later analysis linked approximately 18,000 TCR beta sequences to specific HLA alleles. A further reported finding was that TCR beta sequences accurately predicted the HLA-A and HLA-B alleles for most subjects in the first cohort. HLA typing was unavailable for some donors at each locus, so association tests used only the typed subset. The authors suggested that the approach could potentially be generalized to other disease states and immunological phenotypes. Cytomegalovirus status was reported to be diagnosed by the classifier with high specificity and sensitivity in both the original and validation cohorts. According to a later analysis, parvovirus B19, influenza, CMV and Epstein-Barr virus appeared linked to several top co-occurrence clusters. In a later analysis, the rate of TCR association differed among HLA loci, with DRB1 alleles having the most associated TCRs and HLA-C alleles having the fewest. Most TCR sequences were seen in very few donors, while some public TCRs were found in many individuals.

In its sample, this clone was seen a few times. Its binding antigen is unknown. A junction end diverges from the germline sequence, so it may reflect a read error. The receptor was isolated from a woman aged 25 to 39 in good health and CMV-seronegative. Recombination joined TRBV7-8 with TRBJ1-1; TRBD1 fits 12 bases in the junction. The sequencing input was PBMCs. The CDR3 here reads CASSLGQGAAF. The bases read TGTGCCAGCAGCTTGGGACAGGGGGCCGCATTT.